Below, one TCR beta chain is given with its context. The antigen is not known. Positively selected for CCR7, the CD45RO-negative cells used as naive CD8 cells excluded terminally differentiated effector memory CD45RA+ cells. The data originate from a study of shared clonotypes between healthy human individuals. Across the study: Per donor, CD8 memory used one plate, CD8 naive used two, CD4 memory used three and CD4 naive used three. General observations from the study: On the whole, naive subsets had larger estimated richness than memory subsets had.

TCRdb's table, derived via immunoSEQ multiplex PCR, lists solely in-frame clones and lacks some. The profile covers 600,000 or so clones, with 85% to 95% appearing a single time and over 0.1% taken by the ten largest. The V and J ends lost 5 bases and 5 bases respectively, with 24 bases between them. The CDR3 runs 17 residues. Germline loops: CDR1 SGHTA, CDR2 FQGNSA. The origin of this receptor is a woman in her twenties or thirties in good health. The sequenced material came from naive CD8+ T cells sorted from blood. V usage is TRBV7-2 and J usage is TRBJ1-2, with D maybe TRBD1 (5 bases). The CDR3 region has the DNA TGTGCCAGCAGCCTAAACGGAGGCGAGGGACGACGGTATGGCTACACCTTC. It specifies CASSLNGGEGRRYGYTF.